This T cell receptor beta chain was identified in a study of metastatic and nonmetastatic thyroid tumors. Study information: Blood and tumor or nodule tissue repertoires from malignant and benign thyroid patients were compared.

Each patient went into thyroid surgery without having received any treatment. Germline-derived CDR1 and CDR2 are SGHTA and FQGNSA. The CDR3 loop spans 13 amino acids. Trimming took off 2 bases at V and 3 bases at J, with 7 bases between the two ends. In its sample, this clone was seen many times. TCRdb reanalyzed the PCR reads via MiXCR. The data hold roughly 64,000 clones, with about 4% observed a single time. This TCR came from a female donor with papillary thyroid cancer or a benign thyroid nodule (not recorded which). Some clones in this sample may be carry-over from other donors' samples. The chain recombines TRBV7-2 with TRBJ1-2; D unclear. The sequenced sample consisted of blood. CDR3 residues: CASSLSEYYGYTF. The CDR3, as DNA: TGTGCCAGCAGCTTATCAGAGTACTATGGCTACACCTTC.